The 28 T cell receptor beta chains listed next were all sequenced from one sample in a study listed by TCRdb under 2016. Libraries were prepared through RT-PCR. The run used an Illumina MiSeq. TCRdb ran its own pipeline on the public reads, namely fastp trimming at Q25 and MiXCR clone calling, and kept in-frame beta chains. Identical CDR3 proteins give one entry, which carries the most common genes and DNA. The sample table shows about 680,000 distinct CDR3 sequences, and 14% are seen once. Roughly 4% of the sample rests with the top ten. Sequencing was done on a sample of memory CD4+ T cells from blood. The receptors were sampled from a female donor in good health, serving as a healthy control.

This clonotype was counted many times. The chain couples TRBV20-1 to TRBJ2-3, with D maybe TRBD1 (6 bases). V was shortened by 3 bases and J by 5 bases, with 15 bases between the two germline ends. This CDR3 spans 14 amino acids. CDR1 is DFQATT, CDR2 SNEGSKA, per germline (reference sequence). Written as DNA, the CDR3 is TGCAGTGCTAGTCGCGGACAGTTTATAGATACGCAGTATTTT. Amino acid sequence: CSASRGQFIDTQYF.

Concerning this clonotype itself: An end of the junction differs from the germline gene, which may be a read error. This chain joins TRBV5-1 and TRBJ2-1, with 9 bases fitting TRBD1. The CDR3 has 14 residues. Germline V CDR1 and CDR2: SGHRS, YFSETQ. The CDR3 reads CASRLGQGETEQFF. The CDR3 DNA is TGCGCCAGCAGGTTGGGACAGGGAGAGACTGAGCAGTTCTTC. The full variable domain, rest sourced from reference TRBV5-1 and TRBJ2-1, is KAGVTQTPRYLIKTRGQQVTLSCSPISGHRSVSWYQQTPGQGLQFLFEYFSETQRNKGNFPGRFSGRQFSNSRSEMNVSTLELGDSALYLCASRLGQGETEQFFGPGTRLTVL.

This clonotype was counted only a few times. The chain combines TRBV5-1 with TRBJ2-7; D perhaps matches TRBD1 (5 bases). Germline values: CDR1 SGHRS, CDR2 YFSETQ. This CDR3 region has 13 residues. Trimming left V 4 bases short and J 7 bases short, with 15 bases between. The CDR3 region has the DNA TGCGCCAGCAGCGCGGCAGGGTCAAGTGAGCAGTACTTC. The encoded protein is CASSAAGSSEQYF.

The V call is TRBV6-5, the J call TRBJ2-7; 8 bases match TRBD2. The CDR3 is made up of 13 amino acids. Germline trimming cut 2 bases from V and 3 bases from J; bases unmatched to any gene: 0. Germline lookup yields CDR1 MNHEY and CDR2 SVGAGI. Here the CDR3 DNA reads TGTGCCAGCAGTTACCGGGGGGGCTACGAGCAGTACTTC. This translates into CASSYRGGYEQYF.

This clonotype came up a few times. The chain uses TRBV20-1 and TRBJ2-3; 7 bases map to TRBD1. The CDR3 runs 15 residues. V lost 7 bases to trimming and J lost 0 bases; unmatched junction nucleotides: 10. Germline V lookup: CDR1 DFQATT, CDR2 SNEGSKA (reference sequence). In DNA, the CDR3 is TGCAGTGGAAGCCCAGGACAGGCTAGCACAGATACGCAGTATTTT. It encodes CSGSPGQASTDTQYF.

This clonotype has a handful of counts. The rearrangement uses TRBV20-1 and TRBJ2-1; D remains unclear. The CDR3 runs 14 residues. Trimming stripped 3 bases from V and 7 bases from J, with 16 bases between. CDR1 is DFQATT, CDR2 SNEGSKA, per germline (reference sequence). CDR3 nucleotides: TGCAGTGCTAGCCGCACTTATCCCCTAAATGAGCAGTTCTTC. Protein: CSASRTYPLNEQFF.

This clonotype has only a few counts. As DNA, the CDR3 is TGTGCCACCGGATCTAGGGGCACTGAAGCTTTCTTT. This encodes CATGSRGTEAFF. The chain has TRBV10-3 and TRBJ1-1; the D gene is possibly TRBD1 (5 bases). The CDR3 has 12 residues. The V gene lost 10 bases and the J gene lost 4 bases, with 13 bases spanning the gap. Germline values: CDR1 ENHRY, CDR2 SYGVKD.

This clonotype was observed a few times. V usage is TRBV7-2 and J usage is TRBJ2-1, with a tentative D call TRBD2 (6 bases). V was cut by 5 bases and J by 9 bases, with 14 bases left in between. CDR3 size: 13 residues. Germline CDR1 reads SGHTA; CDR2 reads FQGNSA. CDR3 sequence (DNA): TGTGCCAGCAGCGCGGGACTTTTGACTGAGCAGTTCTTC. Its protein product is CASSAGLLTEQFF.

This clonotype was observed a few times. The rearrangement uses TRBV4-2 and TRBJ1-3; 7 nucleotides agree with TRBD1. The germline V gene has CDR1 LGHNA and CDR2 YNFKEQ. The CDR3 extends over 18 amino acids. Trimming cost V 4 bases and J 0 bases; bases outside gene matches: 12. This CDR3 is CASSLVGGTGASGNTIYF. CDR3 nucleotide sequence: TGTGCCAGCAGCCTTGTGGGGGGAACAGGGGCCTCTGGAAACACCATATATTTT.

The rearrangement uses TRBV5-1 and TRBJ2-4; D remains ambiguous. The CDR3 has 14 residues. Germline values: CDR1 SGHRS, CDR2 YFSETQ. Trimming took off 4 bases at V and 0 bases at J, with 8 bases between the two ends. The CDR3 DNA follows: TGCGCCAGCAGCGTGCCACTAGCCAAAAACATTCAGTACTTC. Amino acids: CASSVPLAKNIQYF.

At least ten counts were recorded for this clonotype. This chain joins TRBV7-6 and TRBJ1-1, with 8 bases fitting TRBD1. V was pared by 2 bases and J by 5 bases, with 7 bases of the junction left unmatched. This CDR3 contains 15 residues. Per the germline V gene, CDR1 is SGHVS and CDR2 is FNYEAQ. This CDR3 reads CASSLFGTGGTEAFF. The CDR3 DNA sequence: TGTGCCAGCAGCTTATTCGGTACAGGGGGGACTGAAGCTTTCTTT.

The chain carries TRBV3-1 and TRBJ2-1; D ambiguous. V dropped 5 bases and J dropped 9 bases, with 11 bases sitting between them. Germline loops: CDR1 LGHDT, CDR2 YNNKEL (reference sequence). This CDR3 is built from 12 residues. The CDR3 here is CASSFRMGEQFF. The CDR3, as DNA: TGTGCCAGCAGCTTCCGGATGGGTGAGCAGTTCTTC.

This clonotype was counted a few times. The CDR3: CASSSYGREPQHF. The CDR3 bases are TGTGCCAGCAGTTCTTATGGAAGGGAGCCCCAGCATTTT. This chain links TRBV6-6 with TRBJ1-5; D is unclear. V was pared by 4 bases and J by 8 bases, with 12 bases between. The germline V gene has CDR1 MNHNY and CDR2 SVGAGI (reference sequence). The CDR3 spans 13 residues.

This clonotype has more than one count but fewer than ten. This chain links TRBV4-2 with TRBJ1-5; D not resolved. CDR3 length equals 15 residues. Germline V gene data show CDR1 as LGHNA and CDR2 as YNFKEQ. Trimming removed 0 bases at V and 6 bases at J, with 12 bases between. The CDR3 spells CASSQDYQRAQPQHF. The CDR3 DNA is TGTGCCAGCAGCCAAGATTATCAGCGGGCTCAGCCCCAGCATTTT.

This clonotype was seen a few times. The chain uses TRBV28 and TRBJ1-2, with unresolved D. V was trimmed by 6 bases and J by 2 bases, leaving 16 bases between them. The CDR3 runs 15 residues. Germline CDR1 is MDHEN and CDR2 is SYDVKM. CDR3 nucleotide sequence: TGTGCCAGCAGCCTAACGAAGGCGGGGAACTATGGCTACACCTTC. Its translation: CASSLTKAGNYGYTF.

The J gene is TRBJ1-3, the V gene TRBV12-3 or TRBV12-4, with 7 positions matching TRBD1. The CDR3 loop spans 15 amino acids. The trim removed 5 bases at V and 2 bases at J, leaving 6 bases unmatched. CDR3 sequence reads: CASSPRDSPGNTIYF. The CDR3 nucleotides are TGTGCCAGCAGTCCGAGGGACAGCCCTGGAAACACCATATATTTT.

The rearrangement links TRBV27 to TRBJ2-3; 8 bases fit TRBD1. This CDR3 is 15 amino acids long. Germline assignment: CDR1 MNHEY and CDR2 SMNVEV (reference sequence). After removal of 3 bases from V and 4 bases from J, the junction contained 6 bases not matched to a gene. CDR3 sequence: CASSLWTGKPDTQYF. Here the CDR3 DNA reads TGTGCCAGCAGTTTGTGGACAGGGAAACCAGATACGCAGTATTTT.

This clonotype was counted between two and nine times. The chain has TRBV19 and TRBJ2-2; 7 bases align to TRBD1. J gave up 4 bases and V 7 bases, and 9 bases lay outside the gene matches. Germline V gene data show CDR1 as LNHDA and CDR2 as SQIVND (reference sequence). This CDR3 spans 15 amino acids. CDR3 amino acids: CASTERTGGTGELFF. The CDR3 nucleotides are TGTGCCAGTACCGAAAGGACAGGTGGCACCGGGGAGCTGTTTTTT.

The genes are TRBV7-9 and TRBJ1-2; possibly TRBD1 for D (5 bases). The germline CDR1 and CDR2 sequences are SEHNR and FQNEAQ (reference sequence). V dropped 4 bases and J dropped 1 base, with 16 bases sitting between them. The CDR3 consists of 16 residues. The CDR3 coding sequence is TGTGCCAGCAGCTGGGCCGTAAGGGACTATAACTATGGCTACACCTTC. Translated: CASSWAVRDYNYGYTF. Using reference TRBV7-9 and TRBJ1-2 for the parts outside the CDR3, the full variable domain is DTGVSQNPRHKITKRGQNVTFRCDPISEHNRLYWYRQTLGQGPEFLTYFQNEAQLEKSRLLSDRFSAERPKGSFSTLEIQRTEQGDSAMYLCASSWAVRDYNYGYTFGSGTRLTVV.

The gene calls are TRBV5-1 and TRBJ2-1; 7 bases match TRBD2. V was clipped by 4 bases and J by 5 bases; unmatched bases: 9. The CDR3 has 15 residues. Per the germline V gene, CDR1 is SGHRS and CDR2 is YFSETQ. The CDR3 protein is CASSPGLEINNEQFF. CDR3 sequence (DNA): TGCGCCAGCAGCCCCGGACTAGAGATCAACAATGAGCAGTTCTTC.

The chain uses TRBV6-2 or TRBV6-3 and TRBJ2-1; 9 bases match TRBD2. The CDR3 sequence is 15 residues long. Germline lookup yields CDR1 MNHEY and CDR2 SVGEGT. J gave up 8 bases and V 6 bases, and 11 bases lay outside the gene matches. DNA for the CDR3: TGTGCCAGCAGCCCTATTCTTAGCGGGAGTGATGAGCAGTTCTTC. Translated: CASSPILSGSDEQFF.

This clonotype has a count of ten or more. For the CDR3, the DNA is TGCGCCAGCAGCCAAGATCCTATCGGGGGTTCGACTAATGAAAAACTGTTTTTT. Its translation: CASSQDPIGGSTNEKLFF. This chain links TRBV4-3 with TRBJ1-4, with D possibly matching TRBD1 (5 bases). Looked up from germline, CDR1 is LGHNA and CDR2 is YSLEER. The length of the CDR3 is 18 residues. Deletions cut 0 bases from V and 2 bases from J, with 16 bases between.

This clonotype was picked up many times. The J gene is TRBJ2-1, the V gene TRBV20-1, with 8 bases fitting TRBD2. This CDR3 spans 14 amino acids. Germline V gives CDR1 DFQATT, CDR2 SNEGSKA (reference sequence). Trimming removed 6 bases from V and 9 bases from J; junction bases left unmatched: 13. CDR3 amino acids: CSASLASGLPEQFF. DNA for the CDR3: TGCAGTGCCTCGTTGGCTAGCGGGTTACCTGAGCAGTTCTTC.

Only a few counts were recorded for this clonotype. The chain uses TRBV6-5 and TRBJ2-7; D possibly matches TRBD1 or TRBD2 (5 bases each). Germline V gene lookup returns CDR1 MNHEY and CDR2 SVGAGI. The CDR3 runs to 13 residues. V was shortened by 6 bases and J by 4 bases, with 13 bases between the two germline ends. Here the CDR3 DNA reads TGTGCCAGCAGACGGGACGCCGGGTACGAGCAGTACTTC. It specifies CASRRDAGYEQYF.

At least ten counts were recorded for this clonotype. V is TRBV20-1 and J is TRBJ2-1; 7 bases align to TRBD2. Germline values: CDR1 DFQATT, CDR2 SNEGSKA (reference sequence). V lost 0 bases, J lost 7 bases, and 12 bases stayed unmatched. This CDR3 has 16 amino acids. CDR3 DNA: TGCAGTGCTAGAGATGAGGGAGGGATGGGGTCAAATGAGCAGTTCTTC. Residues: CSARDEGGMGSNEQFF.

This clonotype was detected many times. The chain employs TRBV5-1 and TRBJ1-1; D remains ambiguous. Germline assignment: CDR1 SGHRS and CDR2 YFSETQ. CDR3 length: 15 residues. The V gene lost 1 base and the J gene lost 1 base, with 11 bases spanning the gap. The CDR3 sequence is CASSLLGVGNTEAFF. The CDR3 DNA sequence: TGCGCCAGCAGCTTGTTAGGTGTAGGGAACACTGAAGCTTTCTTT.

This clonotype was seen only a few times. V usage is TRBV25-1 and J usage is TRBJ2-3; 14 positions match TRBD2. The J segment lost 5 bases and the V segment lost 3 bases, leaving 13 bases of the junction unmatched. This CDR3 has 19 residues. In germline, CDR1 is MGHDK, CDR2 SYGVNS. As DNA, the CDR3 is TGTGCCAGCAGTGACGGTTCCCCGGGACTAGCGGGAGCAAGAGATACGCAGTATTTT. Amino acids: CASSDGSPGLAGARDTQYF. Full variable domain (rest looked up from reference TRBV25-1 and TRBJ2-3): EADIYQTPRYLVIGTGKKITLECSQTMGHDKMYWYQQDPGMELHLIHYSYGVNSTEKGDLSSESTVSRIRTEHFPLTLESARPSHTSQYLCASSDGSPGLAGARDTQYFGPGTRLTVL.

CDR3 sequence reads: CASSPPARESTQYF. CDR3 in DNA: TGTGCCAGCAGCCCCCCTGCGCGGGAAAGTACGCAGTATTTT. V and J are TRBV3-1 and TRBJ2-3, with TRBD2 as a possible D gene (6 bases). The CDR3 loop spans 14 amino acids. Germline CDR1 and CDR2: LGHDT and YNNKEL (reference sequence). V lost 4 bases and J lost 8, with 16 bases in between.